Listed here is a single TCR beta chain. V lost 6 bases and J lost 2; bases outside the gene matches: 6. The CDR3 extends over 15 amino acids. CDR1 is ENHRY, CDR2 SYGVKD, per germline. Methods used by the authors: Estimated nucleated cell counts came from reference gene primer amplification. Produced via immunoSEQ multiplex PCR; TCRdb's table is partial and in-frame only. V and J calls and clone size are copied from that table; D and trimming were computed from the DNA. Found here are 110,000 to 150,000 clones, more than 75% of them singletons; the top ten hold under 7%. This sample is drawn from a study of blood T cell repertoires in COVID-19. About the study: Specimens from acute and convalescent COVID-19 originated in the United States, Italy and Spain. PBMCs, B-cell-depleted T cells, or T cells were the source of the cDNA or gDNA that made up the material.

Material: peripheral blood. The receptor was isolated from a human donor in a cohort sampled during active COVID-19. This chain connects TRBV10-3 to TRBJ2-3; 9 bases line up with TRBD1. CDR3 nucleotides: TGTGCCATCAGCGGGACAGGGATTTTCACAGATACGCAGTATTTT. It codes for CAISGTGIFTDTQYF.